This TCR beta chain was obtained from a study of cytomegalovirus exposure and HLA in healthy donors. Trimming left V 1 base short and J 5 bases short, with 17 bases between. This CDR3 is 17 amino acids long. Germline lookup yields CDR1 SGHTA and CDR2 FQGNSA. Primers: 60 Vbeta forward and 13 Jbeta reverse. Repertoires were generated with immunoSEQ multiplex PCR, while TCRdb's copy carries only in-frame clones and drops some. The data show approximately 160,000 clones, around four fifths seen once. The sequence was collected from a young man in good health and CMV-seropositive. Sequenced input: PBMCs. The genes are TRBV7-2 and TRBJ2-2; a weak D match, TRBD2 (5 bases). The CDR3 region is CASSLVWLEGGTGELFF. CDR3 in DNA: TGTGCCAGCAGCTTAGTGTGGCTAGAGGGTGGAACCGGGGAGCTGTTTTTT.